Here is one T cell receptor beta chain with its context. Generated by immunoSEQ multiplex PCR, the TCRdb table keeps only in-frame clones and is missing some. The data show over 150,000 clones, 65% to 85% seen once. This entry is derived from a study of blood T cell repertoires in COVID-19. As for the study in general: There were acute and convalescent COVID-19 samples, and they came from the United States, Italy and Spain. Sample material is recorded as cDNA or gDNA derived from T cells, B-cell-depleted T cells, or PBMCs.

This CDR3 is built from 15 residues. The V segment lost 4 bases and the J segment 7 bases; nucleotides outside the gene matches: 9. In germline, CDR1 is MNHEY, CDR2 SVGEGT. Sequences were obtained from peripheral blood. The chain recombines TRBV6-2 or TRBV6-3 with TRBJ2-1, with 8 bases aligning to TRBD1. The sequence derives from a woman older than 75 with active or convalescent COVID-19. The CDR3 loop reads CASSSRGLVLNEQFF. The CDR3 region has the DNA TGTGCCAGCAGTTCCAGGGGGCTCGTTTTGAATGAGCAGTTCTTC.